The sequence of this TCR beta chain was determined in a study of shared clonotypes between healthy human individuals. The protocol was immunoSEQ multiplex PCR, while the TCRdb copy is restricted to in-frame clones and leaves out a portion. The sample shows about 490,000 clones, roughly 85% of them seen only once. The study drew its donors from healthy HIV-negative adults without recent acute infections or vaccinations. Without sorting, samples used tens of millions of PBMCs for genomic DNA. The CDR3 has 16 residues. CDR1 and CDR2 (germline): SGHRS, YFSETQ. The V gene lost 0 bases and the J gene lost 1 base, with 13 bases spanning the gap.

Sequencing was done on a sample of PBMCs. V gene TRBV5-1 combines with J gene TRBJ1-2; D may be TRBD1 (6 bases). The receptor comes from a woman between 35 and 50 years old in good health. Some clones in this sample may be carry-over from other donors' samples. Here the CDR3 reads CASSLGQALHNYGYTF. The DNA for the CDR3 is TGCGCCAGCAGCTTGGGACAGGCCCTCCATAACTATGGCTACACCTTC.